This entry lists 26 T cell receptor beta chains sequenced from one sample in a study of blood T cells in healthy people across ages (dated by TCRdb to between 2015 and 2017). Library generation was performed with 5' RACE. This sample was sequenced with an Illumina HiSeq 2500. A second PCR of about 7 to 12 cycles was performed with a sample-barcoded 5' primer and a J-beta primer mix. Using fastp trimming at Q25 and MiXCR clonotype assembly, TCRdb reanalyzed the public sequencing data and kept in-frame beta chains. Under each unique CDR3 protein, matching rows form one entry showing the most common genes and DNA. A total of around 1,500,000 distinct CDR3 sequences appear in this sample, about 30% of them only once. Of the sample, 7.7% is held by the ten largest clones. Sequenced input: blood. The receptors were sampled from a woman aged 25-40 years in good health.

J is TRBJ2-1 and V is TRBV27; a possible D gene is TRBD2 (6 bases). The V and J ends lost 2 bases and 10 bases respectively, with 21 bases between them. This CDR3 comprises 16 residues. Germline values: CDR1 MNHEY, CDR2 SMNVEV (reference sequence). The CDR3 is CASSLRATPGVGEQFF. The CDR3 region has the DNA TGTGCCAGCAGTTTACGTGCAACCCCGGGAGTCGGGGAGCAGTTCTTC.

The chain recombines TRBV7-2 with TRBJ2-4; TRBD2 aligns across 7 bases. Germline trimming cut 1 base from V and 8 bases from J; bases unmatched to any gene: 11. This CDR3 is 16 amino acids long. CDR1 is SGHTA and CDR2 is FQGNSA in the germline V gene. CDR3: CASSLVGGTGGYIQYF. CDR3 in DNA: TGTGCCAGCAGCTTAGTTGGCGGGACGGGGGGATACATTCAGTACTTC. The full variable domain, with the rest looked up from reference TRBV7-2 and TRBJ2-4, is GAGVSQSPSNKVTEKGKDVELRCDPISGHTALYWYRQSLGQGLEFLIYFQGNSAPDKSGLPSDRFSAERTGGSVSTLTIQRTQQEDSAVYLCASSLVGGTGGYIQYFGAGTRLSVL.

Ten or more counts support this clonotype. The chain employs TRBV20-1 and TRBJ2-1, with D possibly matching TRBD2 (6 bases). Germline assignment: CDR1 DFQATT and CDR2 SNEGSKA (reference sequence). The length of the CDR3 is 16 residues. V shed 5 bases and J shed 6 bases, with 23 bases lying between them. As DNA, the CDR3 is TGCAGTGCTCCGGACCGGGGCGGGACGGGACTCAATGAGCAGTTCTTC. It codes for CSAPDRGGTGLNEQFF.

In its sample, this clonotype was seen a few times. The V and J genes are TRBV9 and TRBJ2-5, with D possibly being TRBD2 (6 bases). Germline V lookup: CDR1 SGDLS, CDR2 YYNGEE. Trimming pared 0 bases from V and 3 bases from J, leaving 9 bases between. The CDR3 has 14 amino acids. CDR3: CASSVGASEETQYF. As DNA, the CDR3 is TGTGCCAGCAGCGTAGGGGCTAGCGAAGAGACCCAGTACTTC.

V and J are TRBV11-2 and TRBJ1-2; D not resolved. Germline values: CDR1 SGHAT, CDR2 FQNNGV. V was pared by 7 bases and J by 10 bases, with 22 bases between. The CDR3 sequence is 14 residues long. CDR3 coding DNA: TGTGCCAGCACCCGGGGAGGAGACACTATTATCTACACCTTC. Its protein is CASTRGGDTIIYTF.

In this sample, this clonotype turned up many times. This chain joins TRBV7-3 and TRBJ2-1; the D call may be TRBD1 or TRBD2 (6 bases each). CDR1 SGHTA and CDR2 FQGTGA come from the germline V gene. The CDR3 has 16 residues. Trimming shortened V by 1 base and J by 3 bases, and 13 bases separated the two germline ends. CDR3 DNA sequence: TGTGCCAGCAGCTTAAAGAACCGGGGGCTCTACAATGAGCAGTTCTTC. Its translation is CASSLKNRGLYNEQFF.

This clonotype was counted between two and nine times. This chain joins TRBV28 and TRBJ2-1; D not resolved. Per germline, CDR1 MDHEN and CDR2 SYDVKM. CDR3 length: 14 residues. Trimming cost V 11 bases and J 2 bases, with 16 bases left between them. The CDR3 DNA reads TGTGCCGCCTCGTCGTTGTCAGCCTACAATGAGCAGTTCTTC. Amino acids: CAASSLSAYNEQFF.

In its sample, this clonotype was seen a few times. This chain connects TRBV2 to TRBJ1-6; TRBD1 matches at 9 bases. Losses at the gene ends were 7 bases for V and 5 bases for J; bases not matched to a gene: 6. The CDR3 extends over 15 amino acids. The germline V gene encodes CDR1 SNHLY and CDR2 FYNNEI. This CDR3 is CASKSGTGNNSPLHF. CDR3 in DNA: TGTGCCAGCAAGTCGGGGACAGGGAATAATTCACCCCTCCACTTT.

J is TRBJ2-5 and V is TRBV5-1; D is unclear. This CDR3 spans 14 amino acids. Trimming took 0 bases from V and 3 from J, leaving 9 bases between them. Germline V CDR1 and CDR2: SGHRS, YFSETQ. CDR3 coding DNA: TGCGCCAGCAGCTTGGGGAACTACAAAGAGACCCAGTACTTC. This translates into CASSLGNYKETQYF.

About this clonotype: A much larger clonotype is one base distant, so this may be a read error. The chain couples TRBV29-1 to TRBJ1-2; D ambiguous. Germline CDR1 and CDR2: SQVTM and ANQGSEA. This CDR3 has 12 amino acids. The chain's CDR3 is CGVVGSANGYTF. CDR3 coding DNA: TGCGGCGTTGTAGGCTCCGCCAATGGCTACACCTTC.

This clonotype was seen once. The junction departs from germline at one end; a sequencing error may be responsible. V and J are TRBV9 and TRBJ1-2, with D possibly being TRBD1 (5 bases). The V gene's germline CDR1 is SGDLS and CDR2 YYNGEE. CDR3 size: 13 residues. The CDR3 DNA is TGTGCCAGCAGCCCATACCGGGGCTATGGCTACATCTTC. It is translated as CASSPYRGYGYIF.

The chain has TRBV20-1 and TRBJ2-1; tentative D call: TRBD1 (6 bases). This CDR3 spans 12 amino acids. Germline V gene data show CDR1 as DFQATT and CDR2 as SNEGSKA (reference sequence). The germline V and J ends were trimmed by 1 base and 13 bases, with 14 bases remaining between them. For the CDR3, the DNA is TGCAGTGCTAGAGTAGAGGGGGAGACCCAGTTCTTC. This sequence encodes CSARVEGETQFF.

The V gene is TRBV4-3, the J gene TRBJ2-1; 9 bases fit TRBD2. This CDR3 is built from 17 residues. J lost 6 bases, V lost 0 bases, and 9 bases had no gene match. Germline CDR1 reads LGHNA; CDR2 reads YSLEER. CDR3 bases: TGCGCCAGCAGCCAAGATTGGGCCAGCGGGAGGCTCAATGAGCAGTTCTTC. Translating gives CASSQDWASGRLNEQFF.

The chain uses TRBV20-1 and TRBJ1-5; no firm D call. Per the germline V gene, CDR1 is DFQATT and CDR2 is SNEGSKA (reference sequence). The CDR3 runs 13 residues. Trimming shortened V by 3 bases and J by 4 bases, and 10 bases separated the two germline ends. The CDR3 DNA reads as TGCAGTGCTAGCCTAACGGCTAATCAGCCCCAGCATTTT. Translated, it gives CSASLTANQPQHF.

This clonotype has only a few counts. The J gene is TRBJ2-3, the V gene TRBV10-3; 9 nucleotides align to TRBD2. This CDR3 has 14 residues. Germline V gene lookup returns CDR1 ENHRY and CDR2 SYGVKD. Losses at the gene ends were 6 bases for V and 1 base for J; bases not matched to a gene: 2. The CDR3: CAIRGLAGTDTQYF. CDR3 coding DNA: TGTGCCATCAGGGGACTAGCAGGCACAGATACGCAGTATTTT.

This clonotype was counted ten times or more. This chain uses TRBV10-3 with TRBJ2-7; D not resolved. V lost 0 bases, J lost 3 bases, and 9 bases lay in between. Looked up from germline, CDR1 is ENHRY and CDR2 is SYGVKD. The CDR3 is made up of 14 amino acids. CDR3 DNA: TGTGCCATCAGTGAGTCAGTTCCGGGCTACGAGCAGTACTTC. This encodes CAISESVPGYEQYF.

The rearrangement joins TRBV6-6 to TRBJ2-1, with D unresolved. The CDR3 length is 13 residues. Looked up from germline, CDR1 is MNHNY and CDR2 is SVGAGI (reference sequence). Trimming shortened V by 2 bases and J by 8 bases, and 10 bases separated the two germline ends. For the CDR3, the DNA is TGTGCCAGCAGTTACACCAGCAGCGATGAGCAGTTCTTC. Translated, it gives CASSYTSSDEQFF.

The chain carries TRBV7-2 and TRBJ1-2, with D possibly being TRBD1 (5 bases). With 4 bases removed from V and 8 bases from J, the gap between germline ends came to 11 bases. CDR3 length equals 12 residues. Germline V gives CDR1 SGHTA, CDR2 FQGNSA. Here the CDR3 DNA reads TGTGCCAGCAGCTGGGGCAGGTCCGGCTACACCTTC. It yields the protein CASSWGRSGYTF.

This clonotype was recorded at least ten times. V usage is TRBV7-9 and J usage is TRBJ2-1; 9 nucleotides match TRBD2. This CDR3 spans 13 amino acids. The germline gives CDR1 SEHNR, CDR2 FQNEAQ (reference sequence). V trimming: 1 base; J trimming: 15 bases; junction bases outside the gene matches: 7. The DNA for the CDR3 is TGTGCCAGCAGCTTAGACCGCGCGGGAGGGAGGTTCTTC. Amino acids: CASSLDRAGGRFF.

Turning to this clonotype: This may come from a read error, since a much larger clone is one base off. The chain has TRBV7-2 and TRBJ2-1, with D unresolved. Germline lookup yields CDR1 SGHTA and CDR2 FQGNSA. The length of the CDR3 is 14 residues. The CDR3 here is CASSLVRATNKQFF. CDR3 coding DNA: TGTGCCAGCAGCTTAGTCCGGGCAACCAATAAGCAGTTCTTC. The full variable domain, completed using reference TRBV7-2 and TRBJ2-1, is GAGVSQSPSNKVTEKGKDVELRCDPISGHTALYWYRQSLGQGLEFLIYFQGNSAPDKSGLPSDRFSAERTGGSVSTLTIQRTQQEDSAVYLCASSLVRATNKQFFGPGTRLTVL.

The V gene is TRBV12-3 or TRBV12-4, the J gene TRBJ2-1; the D call may be TRBD1 or TRBD2 (7 bases each). The V end lost 5 bases, the J end lost 6 bases, and 17 bases lay between the germline ends. The CDR3 sequence is 15 residues long. This chain's CDR3 is CASSPRQGEGNEQFF. The CDR3, as DNA: TGTGCCAGCAGTCCCCGCCAGGGGGAGGGCAATGAGCAGTTCTTC.

V and J are TRBV18 and TRBJ2-1; the match to TRBD2 covers 7 bases. There are 16 residues in the CDR3. With V trimmed by 5 bases and J by 1 base, 8 bases remained unmatched. CDR1 and CDR2 (germline): KGHSH, LQKENI. CDR3 in DNA: TGTGCCAGCTCAAAAGGAGCGGGGTTATCCTACAATGAGCAGTTCTTC. Translation gives CASSKGAGLSYNEQFF.

V usage is TRBV20-1 and J usage is TRBJ2-1, with 9 bases aligning to TRBD1. CDR1 DFQATT and CDR2 SNEGSKA come from the germline V gene (reference sequence). The CDR3 contains 14 residues. With V trimmed by 7 bases and J by 9 bases, 13 bases remained unmatched. The CDR3 DNA reads TGCAGTGTTGCAGCTCCGGGACAGGGAGTTGAGCAGTTCTTC. The encoded protein is CSVAAPGQGVEQFF.

This clonotype was recorded a few times. The CDR3 coding sequence is TGTGCCACCAGTGATCCCGGACGCGGGGGTCAAGAGACCCAGTACTTC. This sequence encodes CATSDPGRGGQETQYF. The chain combines TRBV24-1 with TRBJ2-7; 7 bases fit TRBD2. Gene TRBJ2-5 matches the end of the DNA better, so the J call may be wrong. Germline loops: CDR1 KGHDR, CDR2 SFDVKD. CDR3 size: 16 residues.

This clonotype was detected a few times. CDR3 sequence: CASSPRTGGLGYEQYF. The DNA for the CDR3 is TGTGCCAGCAGCCCGCGGACAGGGGGCCTAGGCTACGAGCAGTACTTC. J is TRBJ2-7 and V is TRBV7-9; TRBD1 agrees at 11 bases. Looked up from germline, CDR1 is SEHNR and CDR2 is FQNEAQ (reference sequence). This CDR3 contains 16 residues. Unmatched junction bases numbered 9, after V lost 5 bases and J lost 3 bases.

The gene calls are TRBV12-3 or TRBV12-4 and TRBJ2-2; 9 nucleotides line up with TRBD2. The length of the CDR3 is 14 residues. The V and J ends lost 7 bases and 7 bases, in that order; junction bases with no gene match: 7. This chain's CDR3 is CASKAGGPIGELFF. CDR3 DNA: TGTGCCAGCAAAGCGGGGGGTCCCATCGGGGAGCTGTTTTTT.